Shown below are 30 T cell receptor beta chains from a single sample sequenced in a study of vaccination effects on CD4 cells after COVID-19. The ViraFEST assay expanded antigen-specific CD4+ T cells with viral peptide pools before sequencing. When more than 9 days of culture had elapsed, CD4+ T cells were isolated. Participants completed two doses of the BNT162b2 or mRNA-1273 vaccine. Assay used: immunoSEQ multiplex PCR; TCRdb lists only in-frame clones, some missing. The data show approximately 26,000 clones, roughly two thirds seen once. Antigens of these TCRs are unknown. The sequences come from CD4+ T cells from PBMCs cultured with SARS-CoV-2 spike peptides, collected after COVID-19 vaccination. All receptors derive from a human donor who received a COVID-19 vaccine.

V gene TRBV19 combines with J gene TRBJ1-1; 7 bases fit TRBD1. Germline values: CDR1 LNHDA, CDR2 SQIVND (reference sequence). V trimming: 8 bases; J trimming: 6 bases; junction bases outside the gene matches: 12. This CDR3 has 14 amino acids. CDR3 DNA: TGTGCCAGTGGGCATGGGACAGTAGGTTCTGAAGCTTTCTTT. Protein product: CASGHGTVGSEAFF.

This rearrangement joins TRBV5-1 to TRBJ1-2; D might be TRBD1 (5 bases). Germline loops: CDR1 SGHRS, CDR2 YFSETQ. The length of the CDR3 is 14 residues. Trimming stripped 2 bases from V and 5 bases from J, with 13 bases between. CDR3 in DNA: TGCGCCAGCAGCTTACGGGACGGACCTTATGGCTACACCTTC. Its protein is CASSLRDGPYGYTF.

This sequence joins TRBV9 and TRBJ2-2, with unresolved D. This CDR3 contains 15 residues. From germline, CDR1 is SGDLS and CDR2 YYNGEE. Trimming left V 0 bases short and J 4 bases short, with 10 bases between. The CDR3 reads CASSVGAGSTGELFF. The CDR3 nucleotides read TGTGCCAGCAGCGTAGGGGCTGGCTCCACCGGGGAGCTGTTTTTT.

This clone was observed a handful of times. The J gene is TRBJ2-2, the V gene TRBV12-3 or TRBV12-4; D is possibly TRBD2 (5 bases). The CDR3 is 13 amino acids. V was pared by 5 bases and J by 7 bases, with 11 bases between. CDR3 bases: TGTGCCAGCAGTAGAAAACGGGACGGGGAGCTGTTTTTT. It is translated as CASSRKRDGELFF.

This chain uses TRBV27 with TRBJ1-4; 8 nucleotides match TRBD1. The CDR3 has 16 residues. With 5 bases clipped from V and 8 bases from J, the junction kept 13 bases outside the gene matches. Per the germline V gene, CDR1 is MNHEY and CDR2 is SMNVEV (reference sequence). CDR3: CASSPRTGLRSEKLFF. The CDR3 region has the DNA TGTGCCAGCAGTCCTAGGACAGGGCTTCGAAGCGAAAAACTGTTTTTT.

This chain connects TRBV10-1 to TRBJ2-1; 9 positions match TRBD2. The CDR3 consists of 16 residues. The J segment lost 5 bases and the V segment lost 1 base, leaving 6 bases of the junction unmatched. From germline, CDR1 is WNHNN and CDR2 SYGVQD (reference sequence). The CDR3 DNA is TGCGCCAGCAGTGAGTATAGCGGGGGTATCAACAATGAGCAGTTCTTC. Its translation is CASSEYSGGINNEQFF.

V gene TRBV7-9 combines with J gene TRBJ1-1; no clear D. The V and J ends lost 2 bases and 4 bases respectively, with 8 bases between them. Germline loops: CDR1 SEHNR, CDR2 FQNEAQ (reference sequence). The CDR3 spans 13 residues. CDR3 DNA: TGTGCCAGCAGCTTACTGGTGGGCACTGAAGCTTTCTTT. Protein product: CASSLLVGTEAFF.

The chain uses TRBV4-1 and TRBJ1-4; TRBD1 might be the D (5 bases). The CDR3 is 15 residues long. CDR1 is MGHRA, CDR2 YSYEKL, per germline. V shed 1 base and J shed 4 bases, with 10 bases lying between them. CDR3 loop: CASSQVRQFNEKLFF. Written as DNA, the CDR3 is TGCGCCAGCAGCCAAGTGAGACAGTTTAATGAAAAACTGTTTTTT.

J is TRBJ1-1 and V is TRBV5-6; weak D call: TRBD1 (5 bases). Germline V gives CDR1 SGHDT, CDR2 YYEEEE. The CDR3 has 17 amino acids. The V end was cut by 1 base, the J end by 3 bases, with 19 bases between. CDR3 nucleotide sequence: TGTGCCAGCAGCTTGATTCGGGGGTTTGGTGGGGACACTGAAGCTTTCTTT. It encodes CASSLIRGFGGDTEAFF.

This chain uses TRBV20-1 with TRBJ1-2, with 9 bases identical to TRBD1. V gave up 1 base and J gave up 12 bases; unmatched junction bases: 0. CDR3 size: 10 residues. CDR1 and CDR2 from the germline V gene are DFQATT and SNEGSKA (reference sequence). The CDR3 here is CSARGQGDTF. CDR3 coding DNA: TGCAGTGCTAGAGGACAGGGGGACACCTTC.

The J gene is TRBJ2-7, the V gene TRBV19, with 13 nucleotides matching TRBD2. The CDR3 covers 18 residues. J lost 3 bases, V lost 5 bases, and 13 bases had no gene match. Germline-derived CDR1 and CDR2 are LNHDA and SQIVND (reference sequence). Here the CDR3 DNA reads TGTGCCAGTAGTCTCCGCGGGCGACTAGCGGGGGGATTCTACGAGCAGTACTTC. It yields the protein CASSLRGRLAGGFYEQYF.

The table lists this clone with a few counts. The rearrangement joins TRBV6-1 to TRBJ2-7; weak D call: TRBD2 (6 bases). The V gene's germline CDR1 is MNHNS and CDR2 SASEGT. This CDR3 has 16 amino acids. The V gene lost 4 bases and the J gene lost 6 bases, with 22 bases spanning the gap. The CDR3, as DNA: TGTGCCAGCAGTGGGAGCTTCGGGAGCCACCCGCGCGAGCAGTACTTC. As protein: CASSGSFGSHPREQYF.

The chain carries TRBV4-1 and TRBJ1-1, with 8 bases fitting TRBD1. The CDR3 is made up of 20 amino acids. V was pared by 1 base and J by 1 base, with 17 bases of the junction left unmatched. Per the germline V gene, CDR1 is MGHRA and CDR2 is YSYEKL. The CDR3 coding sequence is TGCGCCAGCAGCCAAGTATTCCCACGAGGGACAGGTCAGAAGAACACTGAAGCTTTCTTT. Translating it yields CASSQVFPRGTGQKNTEAFF.

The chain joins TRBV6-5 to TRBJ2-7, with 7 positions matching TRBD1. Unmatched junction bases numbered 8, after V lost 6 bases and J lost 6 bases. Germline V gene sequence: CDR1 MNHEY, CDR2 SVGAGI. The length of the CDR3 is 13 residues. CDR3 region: CASSLDRVGEQYF. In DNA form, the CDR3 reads TGTGCCAGCAGCCTAGACAGGGTTGGCGAGCAGTACTTC.

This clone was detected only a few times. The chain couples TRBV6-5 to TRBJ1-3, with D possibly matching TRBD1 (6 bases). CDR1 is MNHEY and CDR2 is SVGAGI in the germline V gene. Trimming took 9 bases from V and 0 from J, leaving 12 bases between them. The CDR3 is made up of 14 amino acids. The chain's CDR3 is CASPSGDSGNTIYF. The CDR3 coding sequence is TGTGCCAGTCCTTCAGGGGACTCTGGAAACACCATATATTTT.

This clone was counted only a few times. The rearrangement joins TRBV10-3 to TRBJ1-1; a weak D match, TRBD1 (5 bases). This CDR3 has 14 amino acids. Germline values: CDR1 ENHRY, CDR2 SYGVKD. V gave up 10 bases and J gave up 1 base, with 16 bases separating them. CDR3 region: CANPTPGGNTEAFF. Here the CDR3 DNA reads TGTGCCAACCCGACCCCGGGGGGGAACACTGAAGCTTTCTTT.

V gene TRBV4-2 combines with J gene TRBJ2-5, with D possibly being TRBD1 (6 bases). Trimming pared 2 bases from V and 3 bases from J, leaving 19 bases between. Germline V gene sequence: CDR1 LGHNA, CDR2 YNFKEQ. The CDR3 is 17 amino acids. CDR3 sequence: CASSQSSGGKNKETQYF. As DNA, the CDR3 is TGTGCCAGCAGCCAAAGTAGTGGGGGCAAGAACAAAGAGACCCAGTACTTC.

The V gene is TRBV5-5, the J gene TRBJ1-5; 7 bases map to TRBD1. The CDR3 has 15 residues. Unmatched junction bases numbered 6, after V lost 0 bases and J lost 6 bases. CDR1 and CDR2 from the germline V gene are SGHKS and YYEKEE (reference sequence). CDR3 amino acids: CASSLDRGQIQPQHF. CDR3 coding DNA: TGTGCCAGCAGCTTGGACAGGGGTCAGATTCAGCCCCAGCATTTT.

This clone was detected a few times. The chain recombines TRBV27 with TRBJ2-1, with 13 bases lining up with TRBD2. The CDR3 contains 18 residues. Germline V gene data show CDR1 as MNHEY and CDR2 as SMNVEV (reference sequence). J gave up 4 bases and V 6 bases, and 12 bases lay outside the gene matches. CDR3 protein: CASSQTRLAGGLYNEQFF. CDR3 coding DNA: TGTGCCAGCAGCCAAACAAGACTAGCGGGGGGATTATACAATGAGCAGTTCTTC.

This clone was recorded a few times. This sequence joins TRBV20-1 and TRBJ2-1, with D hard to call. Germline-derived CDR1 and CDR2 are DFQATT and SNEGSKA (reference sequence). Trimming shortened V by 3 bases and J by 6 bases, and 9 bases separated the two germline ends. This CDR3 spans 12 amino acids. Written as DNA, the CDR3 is TGCAGTGCTAGTACTGTCGGCAATGAGCAGTTCTTC. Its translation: CSASTVGNEQFF.

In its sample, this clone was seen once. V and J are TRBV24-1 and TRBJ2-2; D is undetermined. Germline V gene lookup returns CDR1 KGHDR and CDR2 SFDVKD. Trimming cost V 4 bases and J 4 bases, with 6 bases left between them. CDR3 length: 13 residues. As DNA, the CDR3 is TGTGCCACCAGTGAGTCCGTCACCGGGGAGCTGTTTTTT. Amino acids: CATSESVTGELFF.

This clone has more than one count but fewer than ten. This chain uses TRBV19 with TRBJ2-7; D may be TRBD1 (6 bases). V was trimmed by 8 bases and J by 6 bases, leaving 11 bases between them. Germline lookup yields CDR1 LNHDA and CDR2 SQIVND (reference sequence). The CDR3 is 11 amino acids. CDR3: CASGDIAEQYF. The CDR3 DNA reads TGTGCCAGTGGGGACATTGCCGAGCAGTACTTC.

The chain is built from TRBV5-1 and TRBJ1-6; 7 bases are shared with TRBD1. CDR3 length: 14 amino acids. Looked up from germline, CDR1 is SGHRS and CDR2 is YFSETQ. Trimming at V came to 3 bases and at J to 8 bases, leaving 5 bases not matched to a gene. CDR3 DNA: TGCGCCAGCAGCTATACAGGGGTCGATTCACCCCTCCACTTT. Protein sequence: CASSYTGVDSPLHF.

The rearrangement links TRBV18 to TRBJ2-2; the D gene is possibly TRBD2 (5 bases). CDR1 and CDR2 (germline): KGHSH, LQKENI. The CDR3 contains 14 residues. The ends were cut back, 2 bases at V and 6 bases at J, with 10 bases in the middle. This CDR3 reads CASSPSQEAGELFF. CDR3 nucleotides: TGTGCCAGCTCACCATCGCAGGAGGCCGGGGAGCTGTTTTTT.

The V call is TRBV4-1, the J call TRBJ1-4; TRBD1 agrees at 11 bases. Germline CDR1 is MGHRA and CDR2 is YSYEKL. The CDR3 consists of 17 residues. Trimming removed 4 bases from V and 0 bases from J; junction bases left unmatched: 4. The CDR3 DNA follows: TGCGCCAGCAGCCCCGGGACAGGGGGTTCAACTAATGAAAAACTGTTTTTT. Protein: CASSPGTGGSTNEKLFF.

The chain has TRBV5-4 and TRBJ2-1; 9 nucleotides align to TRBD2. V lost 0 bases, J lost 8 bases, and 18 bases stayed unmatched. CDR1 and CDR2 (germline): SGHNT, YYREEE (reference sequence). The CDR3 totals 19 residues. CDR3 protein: CASSLVSFFGTSPYYEQFF. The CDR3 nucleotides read TGTGCCAGCAGCTTGGTGTCATTTTTTGGGACTAGCCCTTACTATGAGCAGTTCTTC. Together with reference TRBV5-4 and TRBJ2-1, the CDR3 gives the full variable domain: ETGVTQSPTHLIKTRGQQVTLRCSSQSGHNTVSWYQQALGQGPQFIFQYYREEENGRGNFPPRFSGLQFPNYSSELNVNALELDDSALYLCASSLVSFFGTSPYYEQFFGPGTRLTVL.

CDR3 in amino acids: CASTQGSPYNEQFF. In DNA form, the CDR3 reads TGTGCCAGTACCCAGGGATCCCCCTACAATGAGCAGTTCTTC. The J gene is TRBJ2-1, the V gene TRBV19; possibly TRBD1 for D (5 bases). Germline CDR1 reads LNHDA; CDR2 reads SQIVND (reference sequence). Trimming took 7 bases from V and 2 from J, leaving 12 bases between them. The CDR3 spans 14 residues.

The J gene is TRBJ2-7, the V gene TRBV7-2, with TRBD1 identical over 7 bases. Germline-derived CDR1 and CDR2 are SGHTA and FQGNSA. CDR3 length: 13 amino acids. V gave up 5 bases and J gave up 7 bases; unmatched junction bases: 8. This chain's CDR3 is CASSIGTVQEQYF. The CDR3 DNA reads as TGTGCCAGCAGCATCGGGACAGTCCAGGAGCAGTACTTC.

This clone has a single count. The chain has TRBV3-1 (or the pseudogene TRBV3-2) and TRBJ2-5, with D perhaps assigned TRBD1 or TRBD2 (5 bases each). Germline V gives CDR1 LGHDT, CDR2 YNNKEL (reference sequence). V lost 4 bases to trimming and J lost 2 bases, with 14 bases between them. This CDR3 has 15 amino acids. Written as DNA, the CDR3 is TGTGCCAGCAGCCGAGGGACCGGGACGCAAGAGACCCAGTACTTC. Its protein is CASSRGTGTQETQYF.

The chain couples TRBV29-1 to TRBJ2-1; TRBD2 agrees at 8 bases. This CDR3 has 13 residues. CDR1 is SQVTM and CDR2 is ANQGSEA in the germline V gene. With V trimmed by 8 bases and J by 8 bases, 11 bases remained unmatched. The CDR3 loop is CSIGGGRYDEQFF. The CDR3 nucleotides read TGCAGCATTGGGGGCGGGAGGTACGATGAGCAGTTCTTC.